The 17 T cell receptor beta chains below were found in one sample sequenced in a study of cytomegalovirus exposure and HLA in healthy donors. A multiplex PCR was run with 60 Vbeta primers and 13 Jbeta primers. Method: immunoSEQ multiplex PCR; TCRdb's copy keeps in-frame clones and lacks some. The sample records roughly 140,000 clones, more than 65% being singletons. The sample was PBMCs. The receptors stem from a woman in her 30s in good health and CMV-seronegative.

In its sample, this clone was seen a few times. Other nucleotide sequences in the sample specify the same CDR3. J is TRBJ2-5 and V is TRBV28; D remains ambiguous. The CDR3 is 13 residues long. V gave up 3 bases and J gave up 4 bases, with 9 bases separating them. Germline V gene lookup returns CDR1 MDHEN and CDR2 SYDVKM. The CDR3 protein is CASSFPSLETQYF. The CDR3 nucleotides read TGTGCCAGCAGTTTCCCCTCTCTAGAGACCCAGTACTTC. Filled out from reference TRBV28 and TRBJ2-5, the complete variable domain reads DVKVTQSSRYLVKRTGEKVFLECVQDMDHENMFWYRQDPGLGLRLIYFSYDVKMKEKGDIPEGYSVSREKKERFSLILESASTNQTSMYLCASSFPSLETQYFGPGTRLLVL.

V usage is TRBV19 and J usage is TRBJ2-1; 10 nucleotides agree with TRBD2. This CDR3 has 15 amino acids. Germline CDR1 reads LNHDA; CDR2 reads SQIVND (reference sequence). The V and J ends lost 6 bases and 6 bases, in that order; junction bases with no gene match: 8. The CDR3 DNA follows: TGTGCCAGTAGAGCTTTTAGCGGGGGGTCCAATGAGCAGTTCTTC. Translated: CASRAFSGGSNEQFF. Based on the CDR3 plus reference TRBV19 and TRBJ2-1, the full variable domain is DGGITQSPKYLFRKEGQNVTLSCEQNLNHDAMYWYRQDPGQGLRLIYYSQIVNDFQKGDIAEGYSVSREKKESFPLTVTSAQKNPTAFYLCASRAFSGGSNEQFFGPGTRLTVL.

V gene TRBV6-1 combines with J gene TRBJ2-1, with D unresolved. CDR1 and CDR2 from the germline V gene are MNHNS and SASEGT. V dropped 3 bases and J dropped 7 bases, with 4 bases sitting between them. The CDR3 is made up of 11 amino acids. The CDR3 nucleotides are TGTGCCAGCAGTGAGAGAAATGAGCAGTTCTTC. It encodes CASSERNEQFF.

This sequence joins TRBV7-2 and TRBJ2-1; 11 bases line up with TRBD2. Germline V gene data show CDR1 as SGHTA and CDR2 as FQGNSA. CDR3 length: 15 amino acids. The V gene end was trimmed by 3 bases and the J gene end by 4 bases; junction bases not matched to a gene: 2. The CDR3 DNA follows: TGTGCCAGCAGCTTGGGACTAGCGGAGTACAATGAGCAGTTCTTC. It yields the protein CASSLGLAEYNEQFF.

The rearrangement links TRBV6-5 to TRBJ1-5; TRBD1 aligns across 7 bases. Trimming cost V 5 bases and J 6 bases; bases outside gene matches: 7. The CDR3 loop spans 14 amino acids. CDR1 and CDR2 from the germline V gene are MNHEY and SVGAGI. CDR3 in amino acids: CASSHHRGGQPQHF. The DNA of the CDR3 is TGTGCCAGCAGTCACCACAGGGGTGGTCAGCCCCAGCATTTT.

The V gene is TRBV4-1, the J gene TRBJ2-1; TRBD1 aligns across 7 bases. CDR1 and CDR2 from the germline V gene are MGHRA and YSYEKL. The CDR3 has 15 residues. V dropped 1 base and J dropped 0; count of bases not matched to a gene: 0. The CDR3 nucleotides read TGCGCCAGCAGCCAAGGGGACAGCTCCTACAATGAGCAGTTCTTC. This gives the protein CASSQGDSSYNEQFF.

About this clone: Within the sample, other DNA sequences also encode this same CDR3. The CDR3: CASSSDVAGGLETQYF. The CDR3 nucleotides are TGTGCCAGCAGCTCAGACGTAGCGGGAGGTCTAGAGACCCAGTACTTC. This rearrangement joins TRBV5-6 to TRBJ2-5, with 10 bases aligning to TRBD2. Germline-derived CDR1 and CDR2 are SGHDT and YYEEEE. The V and J ends lost 3 bases and 4 bases, in that order; junction bases with no gene match: 9. This CDR3 is 16 amino acids long.

This chain links TRBV9 with TRBJ2-7, with 8 bases identical to TRBD1. Germline-derived CDR1 and CDR2 are SGDLS and YYNGEE. With 0 bases clipped from V and 4 bases from J, the junction kept 3 bases outside the gene matches. The CDR3 contains 14 residues. In nucleotides, the CDR3 is TGTGCCAGCAGCGTAGCTGGGACAGGATACGAGCAGTACTTC. Encoded protein: CASSVAGTGYEQYF.

The V and J genes are TRBV5-1 and TRBJ1-1; 8 bases match TRBD1. V lost 0 bases, J lost 6 bases, and 7 bases stayed unmatched. CDR3 length: 15 residues. Germline V gene sequence: CDR1 SGHRS, CDR2 YFSETQ. The CDR3 region has the DNA TGCGCCAGCAGCTTGGCGACAGGGGATGGTCCTGAAGCTTTCTTT. Amino acids: CASSLATGDGPEAFF.

This clone was seen only a few times. The chain uses TRBV4-1 and TRBJ1-3; perhaps TRBD1 as D (6 bases). Trimming pared 1 base from V and 3 bases from J, leaving 7 bases between. The CDR3 is made up of 14 amino acids. The germline V gene encodes CDR1 MGHRA and CDR2 YSYEKL. The CDR3 spells CASSQVRGGNTIYF. The DNA of the CDR3 is TGCGCCAGCAGCCAAGTCAGGGGTGGAAACACCATATATTTT.

The chain couples TRBV6-1 to TRBJ2-7; TRBD1 aligns across 7 bases. Germline-derived CDR1 and CDR2 are MNHNS and SASEGT. The CDR3 totals 14 residues. With 1 base clipped from V and 5 bases from J, the junction kept 5 bases outside the gene matches. CDR3 amino acids: CASSEGKGANEQYV. The CDR3 DNA reads as TGTGCCAGCAGTGAAGGAAAGGGGGCGAACGAGCAGTACGTC.

This rearrangement joins TRBV10-2 to TRBJ2-3; weak D call: TRBD2 (5 bases). This CDR3 comprises 15 residues. Germline V gene lookup returns CDR1 WSHSY and CDR2 SAAADI. The germline V and J ends were trimmed by 4 bases and 6 bases, with 17 bases remaining between them. The CDR3 loop is CASSGSYGMLDTQYF. The CDR3 nucleotides are TGCGCCAGCAGTGGTAGTTACGGGATGTTGGATACGCAGTATTTT.

The chain is built from TRBV5-1 and TRBJ2-7; 10 positions agree with TRBD2. The CDR3 sequence is 20 residues long. Unmatched junction bases numbered 24, after V lost 7 bases and J lost 2 bases. Germline-derived CDR1 and CDR2 are SGHRS and YFSETQ. Written as DNA, the CDR3 is TGCGCCAGCCTTCGGACTAGCGGAAGGCCGTTACCTCTTGAGACCTACGAGCAGTACGTC. It yields the protein CASLRTSGRPLPLETYEQYV.

Only one count was recorded for this clone. This rearrangement joins TRBV19 to TRBJ1-1, with a possible D match to TRBD1 (6 bases). Germline loops: CDR1 LNHDA, CDR2 SQIVND (reference sequence). V dropped 8 bases and J dropped 1 base, with 14 bases sitting between them. This CDR3 is 14 amino acids long. CDR3: CASEAGTTNTEAFF. CDR3 DNA: TGTGCCAGTGAGGCCGGGACAACGAACACTGAAGCTTTCTTT.

The chain is built from TRBV19 and TRBJ2-7; D possibly corresponds to TRBD2 (5 bases). The CDR3 loop spans 13 amino acids. V was clipped by 6 bases and J by 3 bases, with 12 bases between them. CDR1 LNHDA and CDR2 SQIVND come from the germline V gene (reference sequence). CDR3 loop: CASRRGSLYEQYF. In DNA, the CDR3 is TGTGCCAGTAGGAGAGGGAGTCTCTACGAGCAGTACTTC.

The V and J genes are TRBV2 and TRBJ1-2; maybe TRBD1 (6 bases). In germline, CDR1 is SNHLY, CDR2 FYNNEI. This CDR3 comprises 12 residues. Trimming took off 4 bases at V and 4 bases at J, with 7 bases between the two ends. DNA for the CDR3: TGTGCCAGCAGTGGGGGGCCCTATGGCTACACCTTC. This translates into CASSGGPYGYTF.

This clone appeared a single time. The chain carries TRBV7-9 and TRBJ1-1; weak D call: TRBD1 (5 bases). V dropped 4 bases and J dropped 5 bases, with 17 bases sitting between them. The CDR3 runs 15 residues. Germline V gene lookup returns CDR1 SEHNR and CDR2 FQNEAQ (reference sequence). The CDR3 protein is CASSSWLTGGTEAFF. DNA of the CDR3: TGTGCCAGCAGCTCATGGTTGACGGGGGGGACTGAAGCTTTCTTT.